Given below is one T cell receptor (beta chain) in context. Antigen unknown. This record comes from a study of memory CD4+ T cells and cytomegalovirus serostatus. The study, taken as a whole, reports: Each of approximately 73 CMV-associated TCRbeta sequences occurred in one to five individuals.

The sort gate was single viable CD3+CD4+CD8-CD45RO+ cells for memory CD4+ T cells. The method was immunoSEQ multiplex PCR; TCRdb's version includes in-frame clones alone and lacks a portion of them. The table has under 50,000 clones, under 80% seen once. Per the germline V gene, CDR1 is SGHTA and CDR2 is FQGNSA. The V and J ends lost 2 bases and 1 base respectively, with 18 bases between them. The CDR3 loop spans 17 amino acids. The V gene is TRBV7-2, the J gene TRBJ2-7, with D perhaps TRBD1 or TRBD2 (5 bases each). The receptor was isolated from an adult in good health and CMV-seronegative. Sequenced material: memory CD4+ T cells from blood. CDR3 loop: CASSLMGVGPTSYEQYF. The CDR3, as DNA: TGTGCCAGCAGCTTAATGGGGGTGGGGCCGACATCCTACGAGCAGTACTTC.